The following is a T cell receptor beta chain sequence with its context. These data come from a study of T-cell reconstitution after alpha-beta-depleted transplantation in children. Trimming pared 3 bases from V and 4 bases from J, leaving 9 bases between. This CDR3 region has 13 residues. The V gene's germline CDR1 is ENHRY and CDR2 SYGVKD. Construction of the TCRbeta library involved unique molecular identifiers. One entry per CDR3 protein results from TCRdb running MiXCR on the PCR reads. The sample shows about 500,000 distinct CDR3 sequences, about 31% of them seen only once. V and J are TRBV10-3 and TRBJ1-2; a weak D match, TRBD1 (6 bases). The source is a human donor who donated a stem cell graft to a child with aplastic anemia. Source: PBMCs from the stem cell graft donor, taken from the stem cell graft. CDR3: CAISEQGGYGYTF. CDR3 in DNA: TGTGCCATCAGTGAACAGGGTGGCTATGGCTACACCTTC.